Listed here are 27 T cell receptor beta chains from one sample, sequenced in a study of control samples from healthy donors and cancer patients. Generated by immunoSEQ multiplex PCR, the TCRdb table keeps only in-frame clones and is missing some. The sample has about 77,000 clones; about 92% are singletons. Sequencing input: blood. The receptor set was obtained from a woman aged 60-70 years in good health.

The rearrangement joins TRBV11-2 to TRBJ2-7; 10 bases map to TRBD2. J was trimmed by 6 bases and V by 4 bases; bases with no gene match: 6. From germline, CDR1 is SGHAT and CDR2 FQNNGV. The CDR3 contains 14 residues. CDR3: CASSSGTSAGEQYF. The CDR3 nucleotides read TGTGCCAGCAGCTCTGGGACTAGCGCCGGCGAGCAGTACTTC.

Here the CDR3 DNA reads TGTGCCAGCAGCGTAGGGGCAGGAGGCACCGGGGAGCTGTTTTTT. It translates to CASSVGAGGTGELFF. This sequence joins TRBV9 and TRBJ2-2, with D tentatively TRBD2 (5 bases). Trimming shortened V by 0 bases and J by 4 bases, and 10 bases separated the two germline ends. The CDR3 covers 15 residues. The V gene's germline CDR1 is SGDLS and CDR2 YYNGEE.

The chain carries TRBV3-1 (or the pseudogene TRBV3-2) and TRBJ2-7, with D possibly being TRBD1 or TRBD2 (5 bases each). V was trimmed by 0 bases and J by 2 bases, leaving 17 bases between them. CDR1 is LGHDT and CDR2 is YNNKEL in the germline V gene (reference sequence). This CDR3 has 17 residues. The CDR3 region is CASSQDPQRGVTYEQYF. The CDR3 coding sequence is TGTGCCAGCAGCCAAGATCCCCAGAGAGGGGTAACCTACGAGCAGTACTTC.

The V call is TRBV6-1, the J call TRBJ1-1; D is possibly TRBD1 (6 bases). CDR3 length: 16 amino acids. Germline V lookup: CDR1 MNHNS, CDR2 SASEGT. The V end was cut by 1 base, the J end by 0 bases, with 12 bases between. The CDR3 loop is CASSEGTDIMNTEAFF. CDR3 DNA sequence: TGTGCCAGCAGTGAAGGGACAGACATCATGAACACTGAAGCTTTCTTT.

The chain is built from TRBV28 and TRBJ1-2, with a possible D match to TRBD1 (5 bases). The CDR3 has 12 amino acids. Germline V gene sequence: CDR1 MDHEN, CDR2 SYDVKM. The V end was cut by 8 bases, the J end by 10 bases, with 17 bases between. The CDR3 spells CASRRDYGDYTF. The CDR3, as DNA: TGTGCCAGCCGCCGGGACTACGGGGACTACACCTTC.

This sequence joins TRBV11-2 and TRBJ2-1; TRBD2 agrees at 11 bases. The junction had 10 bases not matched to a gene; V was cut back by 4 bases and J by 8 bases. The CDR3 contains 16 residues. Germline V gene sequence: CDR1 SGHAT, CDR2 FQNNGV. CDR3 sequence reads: CASSSYLAGGSDEQFF. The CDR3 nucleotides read TGTGCCAGCAGCTCATACCTAGCGGGAGGCTCTGATGAGCAGTTCTTC.

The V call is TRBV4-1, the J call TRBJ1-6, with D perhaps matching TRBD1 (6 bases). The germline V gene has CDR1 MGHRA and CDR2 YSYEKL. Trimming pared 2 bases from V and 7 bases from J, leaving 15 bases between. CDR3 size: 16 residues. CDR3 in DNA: TGCGCCAGCAGCCAAATCGGACAGTCTCTAAATTCACCCCTCCACTTT. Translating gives CASSQIGQSLNSPLHF.

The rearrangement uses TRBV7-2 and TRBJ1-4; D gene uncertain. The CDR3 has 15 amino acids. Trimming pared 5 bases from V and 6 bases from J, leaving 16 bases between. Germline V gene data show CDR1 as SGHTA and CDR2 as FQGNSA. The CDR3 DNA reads TGTGCCAGCAGCCCTAACAGAGGATACTATGAAAAACTGTTTTTT. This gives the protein CASSPNRGYYEKLFF.

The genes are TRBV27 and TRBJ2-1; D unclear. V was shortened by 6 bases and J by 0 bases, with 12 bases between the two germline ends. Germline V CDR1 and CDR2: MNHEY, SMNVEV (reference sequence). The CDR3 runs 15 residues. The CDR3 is CASSSSLRSYNEQFF. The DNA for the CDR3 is TGTGCCAGCAGCTCCTCACTGCGCTCCTACAATGAGCAGTTCTTC.

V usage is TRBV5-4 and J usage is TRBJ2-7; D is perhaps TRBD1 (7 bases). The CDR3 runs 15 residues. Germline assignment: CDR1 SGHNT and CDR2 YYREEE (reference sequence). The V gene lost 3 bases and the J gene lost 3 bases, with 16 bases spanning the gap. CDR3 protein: CASSSQGDLYYEQYF. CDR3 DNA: TGTGCCAGCAGCTCCCAGGGGGACTTATACTACGAGCAGTACTTC. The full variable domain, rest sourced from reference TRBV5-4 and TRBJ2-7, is ETGVTQSPTHLIKTRGQQVTLRCSSQSGHNTVSWYQQALGQGPQFIFQYYREEENGRGNFPPRFSGLQFPNYSSELNVNALELDDSALYLCASSSQGDLYYEQYFGPGTRLTVT.

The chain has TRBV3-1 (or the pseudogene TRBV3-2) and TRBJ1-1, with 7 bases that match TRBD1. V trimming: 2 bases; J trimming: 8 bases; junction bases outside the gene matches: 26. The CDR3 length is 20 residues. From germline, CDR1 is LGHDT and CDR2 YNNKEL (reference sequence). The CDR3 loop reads CASSQTGVLGRGKLGVEAFF. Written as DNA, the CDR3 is TGTGCCAGCAGCCAAACAGGGGTGTTGGGCAGGGGAAAATTAGGAGTGGAAGCTTTCTTT.

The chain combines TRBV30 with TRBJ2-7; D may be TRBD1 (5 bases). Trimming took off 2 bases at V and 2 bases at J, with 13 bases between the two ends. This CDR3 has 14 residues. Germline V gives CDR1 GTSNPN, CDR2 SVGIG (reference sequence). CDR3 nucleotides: TGTGCCTGGAGTAGACAGACGATCCCCTACGAGCAGTACTTC. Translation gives CAWSRQTIPYEQYF.

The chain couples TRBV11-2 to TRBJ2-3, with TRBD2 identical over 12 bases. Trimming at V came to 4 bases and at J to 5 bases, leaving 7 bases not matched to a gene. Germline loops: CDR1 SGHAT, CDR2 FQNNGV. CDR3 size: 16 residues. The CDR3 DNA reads TGTGCCAGCAGCTCTAAGACTAGCGGGAGATTAGATACGCAGTATTTT. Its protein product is CASSSKTSGRLDTQYF. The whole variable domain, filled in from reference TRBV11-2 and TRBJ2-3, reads EAGVAQSPRYKIIEKRQSVAFWCNPISGHATLYWYQQILGQGPKLLIQFQNNGVVDDSQLPKDRFSAERLKGVDSTLKIQPAKLEDSAVYLCASSSKTSGRLDTQYFGPGTRLTVL.

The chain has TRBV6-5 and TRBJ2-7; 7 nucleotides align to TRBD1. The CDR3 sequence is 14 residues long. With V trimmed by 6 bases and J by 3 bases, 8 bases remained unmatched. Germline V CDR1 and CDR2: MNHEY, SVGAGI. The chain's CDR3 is CASSMTGLSYEQYF. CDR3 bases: TGTGCCAGCAGCATGACAGGGCTTAGCTACGAGCAGTACTTC.

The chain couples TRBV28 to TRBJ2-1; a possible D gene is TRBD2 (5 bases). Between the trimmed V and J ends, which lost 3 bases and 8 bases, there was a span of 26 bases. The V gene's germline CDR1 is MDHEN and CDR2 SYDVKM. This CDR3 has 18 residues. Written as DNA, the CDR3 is TGTGCCAGCAGTTTTGGGAGTAGGGCGGGTCGGAAAGTCGATGAGCAGTTCTTC. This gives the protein CASSFGSRAGRKVDEQFF.

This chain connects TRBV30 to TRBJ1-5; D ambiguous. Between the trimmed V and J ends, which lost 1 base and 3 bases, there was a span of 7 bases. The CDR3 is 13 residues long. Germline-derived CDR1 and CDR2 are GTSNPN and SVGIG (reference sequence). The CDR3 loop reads CAWSGLYNQPQHF. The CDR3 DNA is TGTGCCTGGAGTGGTTTGTACAATCAGCCCCAGCATTTT.

The CDR3 loop reads CASSDDRVWTEAFF. DNA for the CDR3: TGTGCCAGCAGTGATGACAGGGTTTGGACTGAAGCTTTCTTT. The chain combines TRBV2 with TRBJ1-1; 7 positions agree with TRBD1. The CDR3 consists of 14 residues. Germline V lookup: CDR1 SNHLY, CDR2 FYNNEI. Losses at the gene ends were 3 bases for V and 5 bases for J; bases not matched to a gene: 6.

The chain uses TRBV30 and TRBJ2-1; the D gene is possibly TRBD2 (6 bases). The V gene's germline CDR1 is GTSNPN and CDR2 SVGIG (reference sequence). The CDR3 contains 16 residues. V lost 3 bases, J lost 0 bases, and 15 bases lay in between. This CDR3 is CAWSGDFLSSYNEQFF. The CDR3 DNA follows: TGTGCCTGGAGCGGGGACTTCTTAAGCTCCTACAATGAGCAGTTCTTC. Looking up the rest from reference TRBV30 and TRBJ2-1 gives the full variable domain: SQTIHQWPATLVQPVGSPLSLECTVEGTSNPNLYWYRQAAGRGLQLLFYSVGIGQISSEVPQNLSASRPQDRQFILSSKKLLLSDSGFYLCAWSGDFLSSYNEQFFGPGTRLTVL.

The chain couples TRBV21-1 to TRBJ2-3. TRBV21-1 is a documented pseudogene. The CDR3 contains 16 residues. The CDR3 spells CASTEGYRKPTDTQYF. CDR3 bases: TGTGCCAGCACCGAAGGTTACCGCAAGCCCACAGATACGCAGTATTTT.

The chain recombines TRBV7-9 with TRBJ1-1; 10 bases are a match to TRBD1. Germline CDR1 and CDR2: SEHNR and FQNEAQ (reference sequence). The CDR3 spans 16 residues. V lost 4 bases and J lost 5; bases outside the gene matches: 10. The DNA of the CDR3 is TGTGCCAGCAGCTCCGATTCCGGGACAGGGGCTACTGAAGCTTTCTTT. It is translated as CASSSDSGTGATEAFF. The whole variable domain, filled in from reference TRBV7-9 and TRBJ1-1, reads DTGVSQNPRHKITKRGQNVTFRCDPISEHNRLYWYRQTLGQGPEFLTYFQNEAQLEKSRLLSDRFSAERPKGSFSTLEIQRTEQGDSAMYLCASSSDSGTGATEAFFGQGTRLTVV.

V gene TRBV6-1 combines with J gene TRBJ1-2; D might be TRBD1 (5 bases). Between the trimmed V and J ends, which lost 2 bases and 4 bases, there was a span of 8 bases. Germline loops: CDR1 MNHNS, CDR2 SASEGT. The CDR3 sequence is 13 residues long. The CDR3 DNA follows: TGTGCCAGCAGTGAACAGGGTTCCTATGGCTACACCTTC. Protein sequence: CASSEQGSYGYTF.

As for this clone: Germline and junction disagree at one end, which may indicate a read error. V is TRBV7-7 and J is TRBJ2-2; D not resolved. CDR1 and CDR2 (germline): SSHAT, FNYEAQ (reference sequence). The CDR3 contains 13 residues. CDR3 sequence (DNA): TGTGCTAGCAGCCCAAGGCCTTCCGGGGAGCTGTTTTTT. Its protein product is CASSPRPSGELFF. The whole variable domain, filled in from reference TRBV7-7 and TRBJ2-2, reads GAGVSQSPRYKVTKRGQDVTLRCDPISSHATLYWYQQALGQGPEFLTYFNYEAQPDKSGLPSDRFSAERPEGSISTLTIQRTEQRDSAMYRCASSPRPSGELFFGEGSRLTVL.

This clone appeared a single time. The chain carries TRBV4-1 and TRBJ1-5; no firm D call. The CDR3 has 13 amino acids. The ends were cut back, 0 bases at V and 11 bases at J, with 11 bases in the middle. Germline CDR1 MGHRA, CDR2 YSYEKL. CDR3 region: CASSQDLKRAQHF. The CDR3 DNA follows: TGCGCCAGCAGCCAAGATCTAAAGCGGGCCCAGCATTTT.

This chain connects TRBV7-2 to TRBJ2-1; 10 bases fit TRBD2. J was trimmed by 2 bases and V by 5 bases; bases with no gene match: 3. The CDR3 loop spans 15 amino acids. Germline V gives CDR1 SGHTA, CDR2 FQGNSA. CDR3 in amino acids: CASSPLAGAYNEQFF. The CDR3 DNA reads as TGTGCCAGCAGCCCGCTAGCGGGGGCCTACAATGAGCAGTTCTTC.

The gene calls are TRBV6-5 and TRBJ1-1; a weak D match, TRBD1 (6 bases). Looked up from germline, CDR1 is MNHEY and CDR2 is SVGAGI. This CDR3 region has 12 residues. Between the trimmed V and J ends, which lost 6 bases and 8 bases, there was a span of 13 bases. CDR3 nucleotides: TGTGCCAGCAGCAGGGGTCGTGCGGAAGCTTTCTTT. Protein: CASSRGRAEAFF.

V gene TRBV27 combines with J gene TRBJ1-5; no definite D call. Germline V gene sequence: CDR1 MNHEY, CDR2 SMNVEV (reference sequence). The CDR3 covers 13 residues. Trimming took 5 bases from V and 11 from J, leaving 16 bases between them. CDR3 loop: CASSAYPSGSQHF. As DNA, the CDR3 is TGTGCCAGCAGTGCATACCCCTCGGGGTCCCAGCATTTT.

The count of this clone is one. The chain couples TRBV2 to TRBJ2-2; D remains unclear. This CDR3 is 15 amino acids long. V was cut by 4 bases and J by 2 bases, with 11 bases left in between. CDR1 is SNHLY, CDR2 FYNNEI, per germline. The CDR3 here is CASSAFNGNTGELFF. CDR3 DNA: TGTGCCAGCAGTGCTTTTAACGGCAACACCGGGGAGCTGTTTTTT.